A selection of T cell receptor beta chains follows, all from one sample in a study of blood T cell repertoires in COVID-19. This table comes from immunoSEQ multiplex PCR, and its TCRdb copy is limited to in-frame clones, with some not included. Seen here are more than 45,000 clones, approximately 87% observed once, and the top ten hold around 10%. The sequenced sample consisted of peripheral blood. Receptors were obtained from a human donor in a cohort sampled during active COVID-19. The CDR3 runs from the conserved cysteine through the conserved F or W. A D gene is named only where the DNA matches it firmly. Not all rows give a size; the values are once, few, many and, for expanded clones, a class.

v_gene: TRBV6-5; j_gene: TRBJ1-1; abundance: NA; d_gene: NA; CDR3aa: CASGGVLNTEAFF; CDR3nt: TGTGCCAGCGGGGGGGTCCTGAACACTGAAGCTTTCTTT
v_gene: TRBV2; j_gene: TRBJ2-5; abundance: NA; d_gene: TRBD2; CDR3aa: CASSPRTSYETQYF; CDR3nt: TGTGCCAGCAGTCCCCGGACTAGCTATGAGACCCAGTACTTC
v_gene: TRBV15; j_gene: TRBJ2-7; abundance: once; d_gene: NA; CDR3aa: CATSRDAGLSYEQYF; CDR3nt: TGTGCCACCAGCAGAGATGCAGGGCTCTCCTACGAGCAGTACTTC
v_gene: TRBV18; j_gene: TRBJ1-5; abundance: once; d_gene: TRBD1; CDR3aa: CASSPPDRGNQPQHF; CDR3nt: TGTGCCAGCTCACCCCCGGACAGGGGCAATCAGCCCCAGCATTTT
v_gene: TRBV6-5; j_gene: TRBJ1-5; abundance: NA; d_gene: NA; CDR3aa: CASSYTHRDQPQHF; CDR3nt: TGTGCCAGCAGTTATACCCACAGGGACCAACCCCAGCATTTT
v_gene: TRBV7-9; j_gene: TRBJ2-1; abundance: few; d_gene: TRBD2; CDR3aa: CASSPLGGSSYNEQFF; CDR3nt: TGTGCCAGCAGCCCTCTGGGGGGGAGCTCCTACAATGAGCAGTTCTTC
v_gene: TRBV2; j_gene: TRBJ2-1; abundance: NA; d_gene: TRBD2; CDR3aa: CASNYRGGGKAEQFF; CDR3nt: TGTGCCAGCAATTATCGCGGGGGGGGAAAGGCTGAGCAGTTCTTC
v_gene: TRBV27; j_gene: TRBJ1-1; abundance: NA; d_gene: NA; CDR3aa: CASSLQQGLGEAFF; CDR3nt: TGTGCCAGCAGTTTACAGCAGGGGTTGGGTGAAGCTTTCTTT
v_gene: TRBV29-1; j_gene: TRBJ1-2; abundance: NA; d_gene: NA; CDR3aa: CSVDKAEDRLEAF; CDR3nt: TGCAGCGTTGATAAGGCCGAGGATCGACTCGAAGCCTTC
v_gene: TRBV19; j_gene: TRBJ2-7; abundance: NA; d_gene: NA; CDR3aa: CASSIRMGTDNEQYF; CDR3nt: TGTGCCAGTAGTATCAGGATGGGCACGGACAACGAGCAGTACTTC
v_gene: TRBV5-1; j_gene: TRBJ2-2; abundance: once; d_gene: NA; CDR3aa: CASSSSPGMVAGELFF; CDR3nt: TGCGCCAGCAGCTCCTCCCCGGGAATGGTGGCCGGGGAGCTGTTTTTT
v_gene: TRBV11-2; j_gene: TRBJ1-2; abundance: NA; d_gene: NA; CDR3aa: CASSSGGNGYTF; CDR3nt: TGTGCCAGCAGCTCGGGGGGGAATGGCTACACCTTC
v_gene: TRBV11-3; j_gene: TRBJ2-1; abundance: NA; d_gene: TRBD2; CDR3aa: CASSLRTSGDYNEQFF; CDR3nt: TGTGCCAGCAGCTTACGGACTAGCGGAGATTACAATGAGCAGTTCTTC
v_gene: TRBV19; j_gene: TRBJ2-1; abundance: NA; d_gene: NA; CDR3aa: CASTPTGAYNEQFF; CDR3nt: TGTGCCAGTACCCCGACAGGCGCCTACAATGAGCAGTTCTTC
v_gene: TRBV15; j_gene: TRBJ2-7; abundance: NA; d_gene: NA; CDR3aa: CATSSGRWNEQYF; CDR3nt: TGTGCCACCAGCAGTGGGCGCTGGAACGAGCAGTACTTC
v_gene: TRBV25-1; j_gene: TRBJ2-1; abundance: NA; d_gene: TRBD2; CDR3aa: CASSVAGGSNEQFF; CDR3nt: TGTGCCAGCAGTGTTGCGGGGGGTAGCAATGAGCAGTTCTTC
v_gene: TRBV5-6; j_gene: TRBJ1-2; abundance: few; d_gene: TRBD1; CDR3aa: CASSSGTGGGYTF; CDR3nt: TGTGCCAGCAGCTCCGGGACAGGAGGTGGCTACACCTTC
v_gene: TRBV15; j_gene: TRBJ1-2; abundance: NA; d_gene: NA; CDR3aa: CATSRVSNYGYTF; CDR3nt: TGTGCCACCAGCAGAGTCAGTAACTATGGCTACACCTTC
v_gene: TRBV5-1; j_gene: TRBJ1-3; abundance: NA; d_gene: NA; CDR3aa: CASSSPGGNTIYF; CDR3nt: TGCGCCAGCAGCTCTCCGGGGGGAAACACCATATATTTT
v_gene: TRBV19; j_gene: TRBJ1-2; abundance: NA; d_gene: NA; CDR3aa: CASSTPYEGSSRGYTF; CDR3nt: TGTGCCAGTAGTACCCCTTACGAGGGAAGCTCTAGAGGCTACACCTTC
v_gene: TRBV6-5; j_gene: TRBJ2-3; abundance: NA; d_gene: TRBD2; CDR3aa: CASRTGGTADTQYF; CDR3nt: TGTGCCAGCAGGACGGGAGGTACAGCAGATACGCAGTATTTT